The 19 T cell receptor beta chains reported below all come from one sample, sequenced in a study of PD-1 blockade in classical Hodgkin lymphoma (dated by TCRdb to about 2020). Library preparation employed the immunoSEQ multiplex PCR assay. Sourced from immuneACCESS, this table was stored by TCRdb with only in-frame sequences that have V and J called. A share of the clones is absent; for the studies checked, an unresolved V gene accounts for under half, and the remainder has no known explanation. The sample table shows about 17,000 clones, and around 72% are seen once. The ten biggest clones cover 4.5% to 5.5% of the sample. This specimen's time point label, per the study, means: cycle 1 day 1 (C1D1), immediately before nivolumab initiation. Relapse after autologous stem cell transplantation had occurred in all trial patients, and cohorts A, B and C were distinguished by prior brentuximab vedotin exposure.

The sequenced sample was peripheral blood mononuclear cells (PBMCs), obtained at baseline. The receptors were sampled from a human donor with classical Hodgkin lymphoma.

The V and J genes are TRBV29-1 and TRBJ2-1, with 8 bases fitting TRBD2. CDR1 and CDR2 (germline): SQVTM, ANQGSEA. The CDR3 runs to 12 residues. J lost 7 bases, V lost 7 bases, and 6 bases had no gene match. DNA of the CDR3: TGCAGCGCCCACGGGGGGGGAAATGAGCAGTTCTTC. As protein: CSAHGGGNEQFF.

The chain joins TRBV6-5 to TRBJ1-2; 9 bases line up with TRBD1. Germline CDR1 and CDR2: MNHEY and SVGAGI. The ends lost 8 bases at V and 3 bases at J; junction bases unmatched: 7. This CDR3 is built from 14 residues. In DNA, the CDR3 is TGTGCCAGCGGCCCACAGGGGGCTGACTATGGCTACACCTTC. Amino acid sequence: CASGPQGADYGYTF.

This clone was seen a handful of times. The chain is built from TRBV6-5 and TRBJ2-7, with 7 nucleotides matching TRBD2. V lost 0 bases and J lost 6; bases outside the gene matches: 8. This CDR3 has 15 amino acids. The germline CDR1 and CDR2 sequences are MNHEY and SVGAGI. The CDR3 sequence is CASSYSNGGNVEQYF. CDR3 nucleotides: TGTGCCAGCAGTTACTCCAACGGGGGGAACGTCGAGCAGTACTTC.

The V gene is TRBV6-1, the J gene TRBJ2-5; TRBD1 might be the D (6 bases). The CDR3 is 15 residues long. V was trimmed by 6 bases and J by 5 bases, leaving 19 bases between them. CDR1 is MNHNS, CDR2 SASEGT, per germline. The DNA of the CDR3 is TGTGCCAGCAGCCCCCCGGGACAAACGGGGGAGACCCAGTACTTC. This gives the protein CASSPPGQTGETQYF.

This sequence joins TRBV28 and TRBJ1-3, with a weak D call TRBD1 (5 bases). Germline CDR1 and CDR2: MDHEN and SYDVKM. This CDR3 spans 18 amino acids. The V and J ends lost 6 bases and 3 bases respectively, with 24 bases between them. CDR3 sequence: CASRKGFTRGGSGNTIYF. The CDR3 DNA follows: TGTGCCAGCAGAAAAGGCTTTACTAGGGGCGGGAGTGGAAACACCATATATTTT.

This sequence joins TRBV5-4 and TRBJ2-2, with D perhaps matching TRBD2 (5 bases). This CDR3 has 12 residues. Trimming stripped 3 bases from V and 10 bases from J, with 10 bases between. The germline V gene encodes CDR1 SGHNT and CDR2 YYREEE (reference sequence). The DNA of the CDR3 is TGTGCCAGCAGCTCCCCGGGGAAGGAGCTGTTTTTT. It specifies CASSSPGKELFF.

This clone came up once. V gene TRBV18 combines with J gene TRBJ2-2; 10 bases are shared with TRBD2. Germline V gene data show CDR1 as KGHSH and CDR2 as LQKENI. The CDR3 is 16 residues long. V was pared by 2 bases and J by 2 bases, with 2 bases of the junction left unmatched. The CDR3 reads CASSPTSGINTGELFF. CDR3 sequence (DNA): TGTGCCAGCTCACCAACTAGCGGGATTAACACCGGGGAGCTGTTTTTT. The whole variable domain, remainder taken from reference TRBV18 and TRBJ2-2, is NAGVMQNPRHLVRRRGQEARLRCSPMKGHSHVYWYRQLPEEGLKFMVYLQKENIIDESGMPKERFSAEFPKEGPSILRIQQVVRGDSAAYFCASSPTSGINTGELFFGEGSRLTVL.

Worth noting for this clone: One junction end disagrees with the germline gene, perhaps due to a read error. The V call is TRBV2, the J call TRBJ2-7; 7 bases align to TRBD2. CDR3 length equals 15 residues. Germline CDR1 SNHLY, CDR2 FYNNEI. CDR3 in DNA: TGTGCCAGTAGTGAACCTGGCGGGGGTTTCTACGAGCAGTACTTC. Protein sequence: CASSEPGGGFYEQYF.

In this sample, this clone turned up once. This chain connects TRBV6-5 to TRBJ2-5; TRBD1 aligns across 7 bases. The CDR3 extends over 15 amino acids. Per the germline V gene, CDR1 is MNHEY and CDR2 is SVGAGI. V shed 5 bases and J 5 bases; nucleotides not matched to a gene: 11. CDR3: CASSLLDREGETQYF. The CDR3 nucleotides read TGTGCCAGCAGTCTTCTCGACAGGGAAGGGGAGACCCAGTACTTC.

This clone was observed a handful of times. The gene calls are TRBV29-1 and TRBJ1-4; TRBD1 matches at 8 bases. V shed 1 base, J shed 3 bases, and the junction held 4 bases outside the gene matches. Germline V gene data show CDR1 as SQVTM and CDR2 as ANQGSEA. The CDR3 has 15 residues. The DNA for the CDR3 is TGCAGCGTTGAAGCCAGGGGGCAGTCTAATGAAAAACTGTTTTTT. This codes for CSVEARGQSNEKLFF. Filled out from reference TRBV29-1 and TRBJ1-4, the complete variable domain reads SAVISQKPSRDICQRGTSLTIQCQVDSQVTMMFWYRQQPGQSLTLIATANQGSEATYESGFVIDKFPISRPNLTFSTLTVSNMSPEDSSIYLCSVEARGQSNEKLFFGSGTQLSVL.

A few counts support this clone. The genes are TRBV7-6 and TRBJ2-1, with 12 bases identical to TRBD2. V trimming: 4 bases; J trimming: 0 bases; junction bases outside the gene matches: 4. The germline V gene encodes CDR1 SGHVS and CDR2 FNYEAQ. This CDR3 spans 17 amino acids. In nucleotides, the CDR3 is TGTGCCAGCAGCTCGATGACTAGCGGGAGCTCCTACAATGAGCAGTTCTTC. It translates to CASSSMTSGSSYNEQFF.

The chain couples TRBV7-6 to TRBJ2-3, with 10 bases matching TRBD1. Germline lookup yields CDR1 SGHVS and CDR2 FNYEAQ. The CDR3 is made up of 16 amino acids. The ends lost 5 bases at V and 2 bases at J; junction bases unmatched: 7. CDR3 in amino acids: CASSPRGTGVTDTQYF. As DNA, the CDR3 is TGTGCCAGCAGCCCGCGAGGGACAGGGGTCACAGATACGCAGTATTTT.

This clone was counted a few times. This chain uses TRBV7-9 with TRBJ2-2, with D perhaps assigned TRBD1 or TRBD2 (5 bases each). The CDR3 runs to 15 residues. Germline V gene data show CDR1 as SEHNR and CDR2 as FQNEAQ (reference sequence). Trimming left V 3 bases short and J 1 base short, with 9 bases between. The CDR3 DNA sequence: TGTGCCAGCAGCTTGCTTGGGGGGAACACCGGGGAGCTGTTTTTT. This sequence encodes CASSLLGGNTGELFF.

This clone ranks as large. V gene TRBV19 combines with J gene TRBJ2-3; TRBD2 might be the D (6 bases). V lost 3 bases, J lost 7 bases, and 11 bases lay in between. The CDR3 spans 13 residues. Germline V gives CDR1 LNHDA, CDR2 SQIVND (reference sequence). The CDR3 is CASSIGGLNTQYF. CDR3 nucleotide sequence: TGTGCCAGTAGTATTGGGGGGTTGAATACGCAGTATTTT.

The chain has TRBV6-1 and TRBJ1-1, with 8 bases that match TRBD1. CDR1 is MNHNS and CDR2 is SASEGT in the germline V gene. The CDR3 extends over 14 amino acids. J gave up 3 bases and V 1 base, and 1 base lay outside the gene matches. The CDR3 region has the DNA TGTGCCAGCAGTGAAGACAGGGGGGACACTGAAGCTTTCTTT. Amino acids: CASSEDRGDTEAFF.

The V and J genes are TRBV5-5 and TRBJ2-7, with D perhaps matching TRBD1 (5 bases). The CDR3 is 15 amino acids. CDR1 is SGHKS, CDR2 YYEKEE, per germline (reference sequence). Deletions cut 0 bases from V and 2 bases from J, with 12 bases between. CDR3 nucleotide sequence: TGTGCCAGCAGCTTGGAACAGGCCCGAACCTACGAGCAGTACTTC. This sequence encodes CASSLEQARTYEQYF.

V gene TRBV6-5 combines with J gene TRBJ1-2; 7 bases agree with TRBD1. Looked up from germline, CDR1 is MNHEY and CDR2 is SVGAGI. Trimming removed 1 base from V and 8 bases from J; junction bases left unmatched: 7. The CDR3 spans 14 residues. The chain's CDR3 is CASSYLPGTEGYTF. The CDR3 DNA reads TGTGCCAGCAGTTACTTACCCGGGACAGAGGGCTACACCTTC.

The chain carries TRBV6-1 and TRBJ2-7, with D hard to call. The V gene lost 4 bases and the J gene lost 0 bases, with 10 bases spanning the gap. CDR1 is MNHNS, CDR2 SASEGT, per germline. The CDR3 is 14 residues long. CDR3 protein: CASSVTHSSYEQYF. The CDR3, as DNA: TGTGCCAGCAGTGTTACCCACTCCTCCTACGAGCAGTACTTC.

This clone was picked up a small number of times. The chain employs TRBV29-1 and TRBJ1-2; D not certain. The CDR3 is 12 residues long. Germline V gene sequence: CDR1 SQVTM, CDR2 ANQGSEA. V lost 4 bases to trimming and J lost 8 bases, with 14 bases between them. Here the CDR3 DNA reads TGCAGCGTTGTACTTAGTTTAAGCGGCTACACCTTC. Its translation is CSVVLSLSGYTF.